The 16 T cell receptor beta chains listed next were all sequenced from one sample in a study of OX40 agonist ivuxolimab in advanced cancers. Sequenced by immunoSEQ multiplex PCR; TCRdb stores in-frame clones only, minus some. The sample contains fewer than 40,000 clones, around 84% of which appear only once. The sample consisted of CD4+ or CD8+ T cells sorted from blood, taken in a trial of the OX40 agonist ivuxolimab. These receptors were obtained from an adult with an advanced solid tumor such as melanoma, head and neck, liver or kidney cancer.

The gene calls are TRBV9 and TRBJ1-3; D is unresolved. Germline V gene data show CDR1 as SGDLS and CDR2 as YYNGEE. CDR3 length: 13 amino acids. The V end lost 3 bases, the J end lost 1 base, and 5 bases lay between the germline ends. DNA for the CDR3: TGTGCCAGCAGCGGTACATCTGGAAACACCATATATTTT. It translates to CASSGTSGNTIYF.

The V gene is TRBV7-9, the J gene TRBJ1-1; 9 nucleotides align to TRBD1. After removal of 5 bases from V and 7 bases from J, the junction contained 8 bases not matched to a gene. The CDR3 extends over 14 amino acids. CDR1 and CDR2 (germline): SEHNR, FQNEAQ (reference sequence). The CDR3 loop is CASSPRDREYEAFF. In nucleotides, the CDR3 is TGTGCCAGCAGCCCCAGGGACAGGGAGTATGAAGCTTTCTTT.

The chain joins TRBV10-2 to TRBJ2-7; D perhaps matches TRBD1 (6 bases). V lost 8 bases to trimming and J lost 5 bases, with 13 bases between them. The CDR3 length is 12 residues. Germline CDR1 and CDR2: WSHSY and SAAADI. The CDR3: CASGDTPDEQYF. CDR3 DNA sequence: TGCGCCAGCGGGGACACCCCTGACGAGCAGTACTTC.

This clone came up once. J is TRBJ1-5 and V is TRBV10-3; perhaps TRBD1 as D (5 bases). The CDR3 runs 15 residues. V was clipped by 2 bases and J by 5 bases, with 13 bases between them. Germline loops: CDR1 ENHRY, CDR2 SYGVKD. In DNA form, the CDR3 reads TGTGCCATCAGTGAGACCCTGGGGGTTTATCAGCCCCAGCATTTT. Translation gives CAISETLGVYQPQHF.

Note on this clone: The CDR3 ends on some other residue instead of the conserved phenylalanine or tryptophan, so this is likely a read error. The chain couples TRBV30 to TRBJ1-2; no clear D. The CDR3 has 13 amino acids. Germline CDR1 is GTSNPN and CDR2 is SVGIG (reference sequence). The V gene lost 4 bases and the J gene lost 8 bases, with 17 bases spanning the gap. The CDR3 loop reads CAWKGPTARGYTS. The CDR3 DNA sequence: TGTGCCTGGAAAGGACCGACGGCTAGGGGCTACACCTCC.

The chain has TRBV29-1 and TRBJ2-5; 9 bases fit TRBD2. Trimming at V came to 8 bases and at J to 5 bases, leaving 6 bases not matched to a gene. The CDR3 runs 12 residues. Germline V lookup: CDR1 SQVTM, CDR2 ANQGSEA. CDR3 nucleotide sequence: TGCAGCTCCATAGCGGGGGACGAGACCCAGTACTTC. Protein product: CSSIAGDETQYF.

The genes are TRBV6-1 and TRBJ2-2; no definite D call. The CDR3 contains 12 residues. Trimming stripped 3 bases from V and 9 bases from J, with 8 bases between. Per the germline V gene, CDR1 is MNHNS and CDR2 is SASEGT. Written as DNA, the CDR3 is TGTGCCAGCAGTGATCGTCACCGGGAGCTGTTTTTT. Its translation is CASSDRHRELFF.

The gene calls are TRBV19 and TRBJ1-2, with 11 bases lining up with TRBD1. J gave up 4 bases and V 5 bases, and 6 bases lay outside the gene matches. CDR1 LNHDA and CDR2 SQIVND come from the germline V gene (reference sequence). The CDR3 has 15 residues. This CDR3 reads CASSPGQGAFYGYTF. DNA of the CDR3: TGTGCCAGTAGTCCTGGACAGGGGGCGTTCTATGGCTACACCTTC.

The chain uses TRBV27 and TRBJ2-3; D is uncertain. Per the germline V gene, CDR1 is MNHEY and CDR2 is SMNVEV (reference sequence). V lost 6 bases to trimming and J lost 3 bases, with 16 bases between them. CDR3 length: 15 residues. The CDR3 is CASSPGRVKTDTQYF. The CDR3 nucleotides read TGTGCCAGCAGCCCCGGACGGGTTAAAACAGATACGCAGTATTTT.

This sequence joins TRBV6-1 and TRBJ1-1; 7 nucleotides line up with TRBD1. V gave up 7 bases and J gave up 7 bases; unmatched junction bases: 9. This CDR3 region has 13 residues. From germline, CDR1 is MNHNS and CDR2 SASEGT. The CDR3 loop reads CASIWTGGREAFF. In DNA, the CDR3 is TGTGCCAGCATTTGGACAGGCGGTCGTGAAGCTTTCTTT.

This clone occurred once. The chain links TRBV29-1 to TRBJ2-2, with 7 bases lining up with TRBD1. V trimming: 7 bases; J trimming: 2 bases; junction bases outside the gene matches: 4. The CDR3 has 13 residues. Germline loops: CDR1 SQVTM, CDR2 ANQGSEA. CDR3 residues: CSDRGVNTGELFF. The DNA for the CDR3 is TGCAGCGACAGGGGAGTCAACACCGGGGAGCTGTTTTTT.

The CDR3 spells CATSREGSGGRYGYTF. DNA of the CDR3: TGTGCCACCAGCAGAGAGGGGTCAGGGGGCCGCTATGGCTACACCTTC. The chain is built from TRBV15 and TRBJ1-2, with TRBD1 matching over 8 bases. Per germline, CDR1 LNHNV and CDR2 YYDKDF (reference sequence). The trim removed 0 bases at V and 4 bases at J, leaving 7 bases unmatched. The CDR3 totals 16 residues.

This clone was recorded a few times. V is TRBV30 and J is TRBJ1-2; no clear D. The CDR3 covers 14 residues. V dropped 5 bases and J dropped 4 bases, with 17 bases sitting between them. CDR1 and CDR2 from the germline V gene are GTSNPN and SVGIG (reference sequence). In DNA, the CDR3 is TGTGCCTGGTCCCAGGACGGGAACTTCTATGGCTACACCTTC. It specifies CAWSQDGNFYGYTF. Full variable domain (remainder filled in from reference TRBV30 and TRBJ1-2): SQTIHQWPATLVQPVGSPLSLECTVEGTSNPNLYWYRQAAGRGLQLLFYSVGIGQISSEVPQNLSASRPQDRQFILSSKKLLLSDSGFYLCAWSQDGNFYGYTFGSGTRLTVV.

V usage is TRBV11-2 and J usage is TRBJ2-7; TRBD1 aligns across 10 bases. This CDR3 spans 16 amino acids. Germline trimming cut 4 bases from V and 3 bases from J; bases unmatched to any gene: 9. In germline, CDR1 is SGHAT, CDR2 FQNNGV. The chain's CDR3 is CASSYPTGGLIYEQYF. CDR3 bases: TGTGCCAGCAGCTATCCGACAGGGGGCTTGATCTACGAGCAGTACTTC.

The CDR3, as DNA: TGTGCCAGCAGTCCCCGGACAGGGCGAGAGCAGTACTTC. It is translated as CASSPRTGREQYF. The gene calls are TRBV27 and TRBJ2-7; 8 bases are shared with TRBD1. Germline loops: CDR1 MNHEY, CDR2 SMNVEV (reference sequence). CDR3 length: 13 residues. V shed 5 bases and J 7 bases; nucleotides not matched to a gene: 7.

This clone showed up just once. V gene TRBV6-6 combines with J gene TRBJ2-7, with 9 nucleotides matching TRBD1. In germline, CDR1 is MNHNY, CDR2 SVGAGI (reference sequence). V was pared by 0 bases and J by 4 bases, with 4 bases of the junction left unmatched. The CDR3 covers 15 residues. In DNA, the CDR3 is TGTGCCAGCAGTTACTCATCACAGGGGGCGTACGAGCAGTACTTC. The encoded protein is CASSYSSQGAYEQYF.